The next 20 T cell receptor beta chains were all read from a single sample in a study of OX40 agonist ivuxolimab in advanced cancers. Clones were read by immunoSEQ multiplex PCR, and TCRdb kept only the in-frame ones, dropping some. The sample consists of 7,500 to 10,000 clones, about 89% of them appearing once. Material: CD4+ or CD8+ T cells sorted from blood, obtained in a trial of the OX40 agonist ivuxolimab. The receptor set was obtained from an adult with an advanced solid tumor such as melanoma, head and neck, liver or kidney cancer.

The chain joins TRBV18 to TRBJ1-1; 8 bases are a match to TRBD1. Germline trimming cut 4 bases from V and 4 bases from J; bases unmatched to any gene: 8. The germline CDR1 and CDR2 sequences are KGHSH and LQKENI. This CDR3 is built from 15 residues. The chain's CDR3 is CASSLAQGGTTEAFF. CDR3 nucleotide sequence: TGTGCCAGCTCACTTGCACAGGGGGGGACCACTGAAGCTTTCTTT.

This clone was counted a single time. The chain employs TRBV4-1 and TRBJ2-3; D perhaps matches TRBD2 (5 bases). The CDR3 is 14 residues long. Germline V gives CDR1 MGHRA, CDR2 YSYEKL. Trimming removed 5 bases from V and 6 bases from J, with 15 bases in between. CDR3 loop: CASSLTDRRDTQYF. The CDR3 DNA sequence: TGCGCCAGCAGCTTAACCGACCGGAGGGATACGCAGTATTTT.

DNA of the CDR3: TGTGCCATCAGTGAGGTCGTCGGTGGAGTTTTCTTT. Protein sequence: CAISEVVGGVFF. The V gene is TRBV10-3, the J gene TRBJ1-1, with D unclear. V dropped 2 bases and J dropped 13 bases, with 14 bases sitting between them. CDR1 is ENHRY, CDR2 SYGVKD, per germline. The CDR3 contains 12 residues.

V and J are TRBV10-3 and TRBJ2-2; D perhaps matches TRBD2 (5 bases). Trimming cost V 7 bases and J 6 bases, with 18 bases left between them. Germline values: CDR1 ENHRY, CDR2 SYGVKD. There are 15 residues in the CDR3. CDR3 protein: CAITLEGNGAGELFF. CDR3 DNA: TGTGCCATCACCCTCGAGGGAAACGGGGCCGGGGAGCTGTTTTTT.

V usage is TRBV9 and J usage is TRBJ1-2; D may be TRBD1 (5 bases). CDR3 size: 15 residues. Per the germline V gene, CDR1 is SGDLS and CDR2 is YYNGEE. Deletions cut 0 bases from V and 3 bases from J, with 12 bases between. CDR3 sequence (DNA): TGTGCCAGCAGCGTAGGGGGGGACTGGGACTATGGCTACACCTTC. Its translation: CASSVGGDWDYGYTF.

CDR3 sequence reads: CASSSFKSQSRANVLTF. Here the CDR3 DNA reads TGTGCCAGTAGTTCTTTCAAATCACAAAGTCGGGCCAACGTCCTGACTTTC. This chain uses TRBV19 with TRBJ2-6; D gene uncertain. Germline V gene lookup returns CDR1 LNHDA and CDR2 SQIVND (reference sequence). V shed 5 bases and J shed 5 bases, with 19 bases lying between them. This CDR3 spans 17 amino acids.

This chain links TRBV2 with TRBJ1-2; D possibly corresponds to TRBD1 (5 bases). The germline CDR1 and CDR2 sequences are SNHLY and FYNNEI. Trimming took 8 bases from V and 0 from J, leaving 19 bases between them. This CDR3 contains 16 residues. The CDR3 loop reads CASLKLERGANYGYTF. The DNA for the CDR3 is TGTGCCAGCTTGAAGTTGGAGCGGGGGGCTAACTATGGCTACACCTTC.

The rearrangement joins TRBV27 to TRBJ2-7; perhaps D is TRBD1 or TRBD2 (5 bases each). Germline loops: CDR1 MNHEY, CDR2 SMNVEV (reference sequence). The ends were cut back, 4 bases at V and 3 bases at J, with 16 bases in the middle. CDR3 length: 15 amino acids. The chain's CDR3 is CASSSRDPNIYEQYF. The CDR3 DNA sequence: TGTGCCAGCAGTTCACGGGACCCCAACATCTACGAGCAGTACTTC.

V is TRBV5-6 and J is TRBJ2-5; 7 bases are shared with TRBD2. Trimming took 4 bases from V and 5 from J; bases not matched to a gene: 11. The CDR3 runs 15 residues. The V gene's germline CDR1 is SGHDT and CDR2 YYEEEE. The CDR3 region has the DNA TGTGCCAGCAGCGTACGGTATTTGGGGGGGGAGACCCAGTACTTC. Translated: CASSVRYLGGETQYF.

The rearrangement joins TRBV5-6 to TRBJ1-3, with TRBD1 identical over 7 bases. The length of the CDR3 is 14 residues. The ends lost 4 bases at V and 4 bases at J; junction bases unmatched: 5. Germline V CDR1 and CDR2: SGHDT, YYEEEE. CDR3 loop: CASSQGTEGNTIYF. The CDR3 DNA follows: TGTGCCAGCAGCCAAGGGACAGAGGGAAACACCATATATTTT.

This sequence joins TRBV7-8 and TRBJ2-1, with 9 bases identical to TRBD1. Germline lookup yields CDR1 SGHVS and CDR2 FQNEAQ. The CDR3 runs 15 residues. V shed 6 bases and J 7 bases; nucleotides not matched to a gene: 10. The CDR3 here is CASRSTGGYSNEQFF. The DNA for the CDR3 is TGTGCCAGCAGATCCACAGGGGGCTACTCTAATGAGCAGTTCTTC.

The CDR3 DNA reads TGCGCCAGCAGCTTGTCAACTAGCGGACCTGGAGAGCAGTACTTC. It specifies CASSLSTSGPGEQYF. The chain links TRBV5-1 to TRBJ2-7, with 8 positions matching TRBD2. Unmatched junction bases numbered 10, after V lost 1 base and J lost 7 bases. This CDR3 contains 15 residues. Germline CDR1 SGHRS, CDR2 YFSETQ.

V is TRBV4-2 and J is TRBJ2-1; the D call may be TRBD1 or TRBD2 (7 bases each). The CDR3 loop spans 13 amino acids. Germline assignment: CDR1 LGHNA and CDR2 YNFKEQ. Trimming removed 4 bases at V and 8 bases at J, with 12 bases between. CDR3 protein: CASSPRGGDEQFF. The CDR3 nucleotides read TGTGCCAGCAGCCCCAGGGGGGGCGATGAGCAGTTCTTC.

This clone was seen a single time. The chain recombines TRBV11-2 with TRBJ2-7; possible D gene TRBD1, 5 bases. Trimming pared 1 base from V and 0 bases from J, leaving 10 bases between. The CDR3 is made up of 15 amino acids. Looked up from germline, CDR1 is SGHAT and CDR2 is FQNNGV. The CDR3 loop is CASSLGRALSYEQYF. In nucleotides, the CDR3 is TGTGCCAGCAGCTTAGGCAGGGCCCTCTCCTACGAGCAGTACTTC.

J is TRBJ1-6 and V is TRBV25-1, with 10 bases fitting TRBD1. The germline gives CDR1 MGHDK, CDR2 SYGVNS. This CDR3 is built from 14 residues. The V and J ends lost 6 bases and 10 bases, in that order; junction bases with no gene match: 6. CDR3 nucleotide sequence: TGTGCCAGCAGGAAGGGGACAGGGGTCTCACCCCTCCACTTT. As protein: CASRKGTGVSPLHF.

This chain connects TRBV11-1 to TRBJ2-5; no clear D gene. V was shortened by 0 bases and J by 1 base, with 9 bases between the two germline ends. CDR1 and CDR2 from the germline V gene are SGHAT and FQDESV (reference sequence). CDR3 length equals 15 residues. The CDR3 region has the DNA TGTGCCAGCAGCTTAGCTTGGGAAACCCAAGAGACCCAGTACTTC. Protein product: CASSLAWETQETQYF.

This clone has just one count. The DNA for the CDR3 is TGCGCCAGCAGTACTACTAGCGGGAGCCGGGGGGCCTACAATGAGCAGTTCTTC. This sequence encodes CASSTTSGSRGAYNEQFF. The chain carries TRBV10-1 and TRBJ2-1; TRBD2 matches 11 bases. In germline, CDR1 is WNHNN, CDR2 SYGVQD (reference sequence). Trimming removed 5 bases from V and 2 bases from J; junction bases left unmatched: 11. CDR3 length: 18 residues.

The CDR3: CASSEAFGELFF. The DNA for the CDR3 is TGTGCCAGCAGTGAAGCGTTCGGGGAGCTGTTTTTT. The rearrangement links TRBV6-1 to TRBJ2-2; no reliable D call. This CDR3 spans 12 amino acids. Germline V lookup: CDR1 MNHNS, CDR2 SASEGT. The germline V and J ends were trimmed by 0 bases and 7 bases, with 3 bases remaining between them.

This clone was seen a single time. The chain is built from TRBV11-2 and TRBJ1-2; tentative D call: TRBD1 (5 bases). Germline lookup yields CDR1 SGHAT and CDR2 FQNNGV. CDR3 size: 12 residues. V was trimmed by 4 bases and J by 8 bases, leaving 11 bases between them. CDR3 DNA: TGTGCCAGCAGCTCCGAAGGGGACGGCTACACCTTC. This translates into CASSSEGDGYTF.

The CDR3 sequence: CASSLGGTRTEAFF. In DNA form, the CDR3 reads TGTGCCAGCAGCTTAGGGGGTACCCGCACTGAAGCTTTCTTT. V and J are TRBV11-2 and TRBJ1-1; D not certain. This CDR3 region has 14 residues. Germline V gene data show CDR1 as SGHAT and CDR2 as FQNNGV. With 1 base removed from V and 4 bases from J, the gap between germline ends came to 10 bases.